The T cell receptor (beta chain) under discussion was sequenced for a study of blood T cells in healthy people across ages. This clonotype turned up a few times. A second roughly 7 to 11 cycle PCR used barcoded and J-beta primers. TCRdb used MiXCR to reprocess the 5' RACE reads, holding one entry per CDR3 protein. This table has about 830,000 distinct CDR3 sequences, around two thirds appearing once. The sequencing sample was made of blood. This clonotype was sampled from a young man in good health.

The CDR3 region has the DNA TGCAGTGCTCCACCTAGCGGCGGGACAGGGCTAAATGAGCAGTTCTTC. Its protein product is CSAPPSGGTGLNEQFF. The chain uses TRBV20-1 and TRBJ2-1; 9 bases are a match to TRBD1. There are 16 residues in the CDR3. In germline, CDR1 is DFQATT, CDR2 SNEGSKA (reference sequence). V shed 5 bases and J 7 bases; nucleotides not matched to a gene: 15.